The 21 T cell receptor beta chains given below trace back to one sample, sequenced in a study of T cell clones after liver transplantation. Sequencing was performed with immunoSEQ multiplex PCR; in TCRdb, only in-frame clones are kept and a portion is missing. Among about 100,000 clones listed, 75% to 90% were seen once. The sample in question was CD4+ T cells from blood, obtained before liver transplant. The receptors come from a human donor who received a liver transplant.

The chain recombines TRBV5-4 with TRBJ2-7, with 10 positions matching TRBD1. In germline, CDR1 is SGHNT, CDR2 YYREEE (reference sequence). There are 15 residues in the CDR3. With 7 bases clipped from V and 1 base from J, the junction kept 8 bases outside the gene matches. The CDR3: CASRRGQGNSYEQYF. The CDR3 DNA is TGTGCCAGCCGTAGGGGACAGGGGAATTCCTACGAGCAGTACTTC.

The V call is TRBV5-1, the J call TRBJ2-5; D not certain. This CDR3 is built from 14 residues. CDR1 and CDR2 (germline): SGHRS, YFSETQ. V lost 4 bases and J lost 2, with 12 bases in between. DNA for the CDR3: TGCGCCAGCAGCGGCCGAGTGGCACAAGAGACCCAGTACTTC. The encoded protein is CASSGRVAQETQYF.

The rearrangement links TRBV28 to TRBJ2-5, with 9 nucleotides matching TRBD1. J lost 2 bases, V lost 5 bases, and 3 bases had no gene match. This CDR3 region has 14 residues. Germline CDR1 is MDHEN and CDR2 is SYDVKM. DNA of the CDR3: TGTGCCAGCAGTGGACAGGGGCGGCAAGAGACCCAGTACTTC. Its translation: CASSGQGRQETQYF.

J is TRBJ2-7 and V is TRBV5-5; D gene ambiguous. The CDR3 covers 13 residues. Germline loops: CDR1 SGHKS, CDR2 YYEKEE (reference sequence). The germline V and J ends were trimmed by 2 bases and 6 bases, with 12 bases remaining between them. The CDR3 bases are TGTGCCAGCAGCTTCAACAGAGCATCCGAGCAGTACTTC. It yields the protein CASSFNRASEQYF.

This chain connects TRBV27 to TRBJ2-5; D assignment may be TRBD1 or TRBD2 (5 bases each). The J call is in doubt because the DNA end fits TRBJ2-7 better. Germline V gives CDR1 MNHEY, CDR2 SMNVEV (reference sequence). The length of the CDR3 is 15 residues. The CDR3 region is CASRVEWDRGYEQYF. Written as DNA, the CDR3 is TGTGCCAGCAGAGTAGAGTGGGACCGAGGCTACGAGCAGTACTTC.

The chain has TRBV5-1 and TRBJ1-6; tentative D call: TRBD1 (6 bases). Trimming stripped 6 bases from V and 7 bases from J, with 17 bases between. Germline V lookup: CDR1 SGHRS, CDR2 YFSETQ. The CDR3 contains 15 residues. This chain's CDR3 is CASMALGGDNSPLHF. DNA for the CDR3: TGCGCCAGCATGGCGCTGGGGGGCGACAATTCACCCCTCCACTTT.

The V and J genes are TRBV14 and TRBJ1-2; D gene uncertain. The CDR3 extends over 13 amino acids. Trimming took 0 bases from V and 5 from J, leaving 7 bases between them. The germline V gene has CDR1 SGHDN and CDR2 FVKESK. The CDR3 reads CASSQDYRYGYTF. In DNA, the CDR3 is TGTGCCAGCAGCCAAGATTACCGATATGGCTACACCTTC. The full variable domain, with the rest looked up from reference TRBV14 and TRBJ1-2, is EAGVTQFPSHSVIEKGQTVTLRCDPISGHDNLYWYRRVMGKEIKFLLHFVKESKQDESGMPNNRFLAERTGGTYSTLKVQPAELEDSGVYFCASSQDYRYGYTFGSGTRLTVV.

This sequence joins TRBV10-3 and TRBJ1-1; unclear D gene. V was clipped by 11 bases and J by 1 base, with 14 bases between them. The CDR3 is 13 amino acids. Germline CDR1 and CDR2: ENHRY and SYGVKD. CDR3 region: CAVGPRGNTEAFF. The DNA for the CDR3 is TGTGCCGTGGGCCCCCGAGGGAACACTGAAGCTTTCTTT.

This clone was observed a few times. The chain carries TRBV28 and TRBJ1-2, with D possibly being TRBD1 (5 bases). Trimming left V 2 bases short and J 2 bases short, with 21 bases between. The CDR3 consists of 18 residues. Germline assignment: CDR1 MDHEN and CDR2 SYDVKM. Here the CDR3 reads CASSLGGLGGRKNYGYTF. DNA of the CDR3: TGTGCCAGCAGTTTAGGGGGTCTTGGTGGTCGGAAGAACTATGGCTACACCTTC.

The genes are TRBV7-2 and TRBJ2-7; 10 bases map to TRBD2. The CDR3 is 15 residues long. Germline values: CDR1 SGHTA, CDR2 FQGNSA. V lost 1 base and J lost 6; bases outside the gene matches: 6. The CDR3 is CASSLVGTSVSEQYF. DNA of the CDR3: TGTGCCAGCAGCTTAGTAGGGACTAGCGTTTCCGAGCAGTACTTC.

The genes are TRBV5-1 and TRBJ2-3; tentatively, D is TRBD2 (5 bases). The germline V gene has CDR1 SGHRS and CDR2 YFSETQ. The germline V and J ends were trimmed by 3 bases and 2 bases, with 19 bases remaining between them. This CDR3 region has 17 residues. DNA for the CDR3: TGCGCCAGCAGCTCCTTGGGTGGGCGGGTCCTCACAGATACGCAGTATTTT. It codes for CASSSLGGRVLTDTQYF. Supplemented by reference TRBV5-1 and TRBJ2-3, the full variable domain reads KAGVTQTPRYLIKTRGQQVTLSCSPISGHRSVSWYQQTPGQGLQFLFEYFSETQRNKGNFPGRFSGRQFSNSRSEMNVSTLELGDSALYLCASSSLGGRVLTDTQYFGPGTRLTVL.

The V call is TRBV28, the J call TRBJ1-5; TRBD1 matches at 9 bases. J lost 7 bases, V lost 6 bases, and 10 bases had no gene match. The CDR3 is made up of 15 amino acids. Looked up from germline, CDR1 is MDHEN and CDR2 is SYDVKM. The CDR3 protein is CASRRTGAFGQPQHF. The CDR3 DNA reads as TGTGCCAGCAGACGGACAGGGGCGTTTGGACAGCCCCAGCATTTT.

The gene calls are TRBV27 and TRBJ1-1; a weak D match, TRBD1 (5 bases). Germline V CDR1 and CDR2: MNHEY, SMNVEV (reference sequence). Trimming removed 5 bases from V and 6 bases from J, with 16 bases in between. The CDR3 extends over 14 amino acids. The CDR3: CASSKQDLKAEAFF. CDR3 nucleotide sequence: TGTGCCAGCAGTAAACAGGACTTGAAGGCTGAAGCTTTCTTT.

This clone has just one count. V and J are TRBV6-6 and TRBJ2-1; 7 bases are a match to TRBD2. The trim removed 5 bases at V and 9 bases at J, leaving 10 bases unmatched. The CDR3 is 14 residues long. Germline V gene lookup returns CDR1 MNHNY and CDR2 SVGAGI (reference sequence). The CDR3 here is CASSPRTSVSEQFF. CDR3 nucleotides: TGTGCCAGCAGTCCGCGGACTAGTGTAAGTGAGCAGTTCTTC.

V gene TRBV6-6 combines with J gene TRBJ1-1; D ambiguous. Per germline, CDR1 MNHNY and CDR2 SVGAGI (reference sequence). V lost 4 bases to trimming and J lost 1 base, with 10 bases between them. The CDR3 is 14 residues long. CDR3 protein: CASSSRKGNTEAFF. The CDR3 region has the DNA TGTGCCAGCAGTTCCCGAAAGGGGAACACTGAAGCTTTCTTT.

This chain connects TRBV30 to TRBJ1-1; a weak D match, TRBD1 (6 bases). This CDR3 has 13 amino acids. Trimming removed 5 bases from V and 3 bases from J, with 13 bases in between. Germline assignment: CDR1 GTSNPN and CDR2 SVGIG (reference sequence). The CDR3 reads CAWVYRAYTEAFF. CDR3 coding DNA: TGTGCCTGGGTCTACAGGGCATACACTGAAGCTTTCTTT.

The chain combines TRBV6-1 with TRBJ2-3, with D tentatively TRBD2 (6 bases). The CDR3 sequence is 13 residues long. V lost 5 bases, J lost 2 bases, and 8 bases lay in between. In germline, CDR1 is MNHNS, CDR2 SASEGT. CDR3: CASSLDYTDTQYF. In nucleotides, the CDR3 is TGTGCCAGCAGTTTGGACTACACAGATACGCAGTATTTT.

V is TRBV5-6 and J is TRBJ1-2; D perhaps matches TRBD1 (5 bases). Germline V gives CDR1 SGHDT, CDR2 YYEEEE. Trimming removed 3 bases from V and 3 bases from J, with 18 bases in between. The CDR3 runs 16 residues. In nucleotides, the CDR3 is TGTGCCAGCAGCTCAACCGGGACCGCGACACACTATGGCTACACCTTC. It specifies CASSSTGTATHYGYTF.

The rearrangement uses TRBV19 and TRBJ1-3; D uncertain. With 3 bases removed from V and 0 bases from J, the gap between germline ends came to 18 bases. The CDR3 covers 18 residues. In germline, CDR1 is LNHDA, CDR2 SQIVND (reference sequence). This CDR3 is CASSMRAPVPLSGNTIYF. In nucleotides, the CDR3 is TGTGCCAGTAGTATGAGGGCTCCGGTCCCCCTCTCTGGAAACACCATATATTTT.

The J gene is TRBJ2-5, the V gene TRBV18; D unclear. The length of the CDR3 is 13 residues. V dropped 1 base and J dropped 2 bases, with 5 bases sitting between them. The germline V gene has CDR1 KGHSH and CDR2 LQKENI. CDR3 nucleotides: TGTGCCAGCTCACCACTACCTCAAGAGACCCAGTACTTC. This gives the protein CASSPLPQETQYF. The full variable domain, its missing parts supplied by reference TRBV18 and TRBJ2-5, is NAGVMQNPRHLVRRRGQEARLRCSPMKGHSHVYWYRQLPEEGLKFMVYLQKENIIDESGMPKERFSAEFPKEGPSILRIQQVVRGDSAAYFCASSPLPQETQYFGPGTRLLVL.

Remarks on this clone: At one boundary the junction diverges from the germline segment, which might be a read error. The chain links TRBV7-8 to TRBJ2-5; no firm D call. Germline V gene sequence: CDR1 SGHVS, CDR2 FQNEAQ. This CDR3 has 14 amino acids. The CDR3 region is CASSPLLQQGTQYF. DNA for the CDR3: TGTGCCAGCAGCCCTCTCCTTCAACAAGGGACCCAGTACTTC.